The 11 T cell receptor beta chains below all came from one sample that was sequenced in a study of T cell clonality in common variable immunodeficiency. Data came from immunoSEQ multiplex PCR; TCRdb stores just in-frame clones and leaves some out. The sample was found to contain about 52,000 clones, and every one recurs. The sequencing input was peripheral blood mononuclear cells. These receptors were collected from a person aged 18 to 70 in good health.

This clone occurred many times. The read falls 3 residues short of the CDR3 end, and the missing part is taken from the germline J gene. The chain combines TRBV6-2 or TRBV6-3 with TRBJ2-5; unclear D gene. This CDR3 region has 12 residues. V lost 8 bases and J 4 bases, leaving 11 bases between the germline ends. CDR1 MNHEY and CDR2 SVGEGT come from the germline V gene. The CDR3 DNA, read in part, is TGTGCCAGCCGGTCCAGGAGAGAGACC. This codes for CASRSRRET. The CDR3 in its entirety is CASRSRRETQYF.

This clone was observed at least ten times. The read ends 3 residues before the CDR3 terminus; that terminus is restored from the germline J gene. The J gene is TRBJ1-1, the V gene TRBV5-1; 7 bases match TRBD1. This CDR3 has 16 residues. Germline CDR1 SGHRS, CDR2 YFSETQ. The trim removed 4 bases at V and 3 bases at J, leaving 12 bases unmatched. The chain's CDR3 is CASSPRQGGRDTEAFF. The CDR3 DNA, read in part, is TGCGCCAGCAGCCCACGACAGGGCGGGAGGGACACTGAA.

A remark on this clone: The CDR3 end lies 3 residues beyond the end of the read and is filled in from the germline J gene. The chain has TRBV6-1 and TRBJ1-1, with a tentative D call TRBD1 (6 bases). Deletions cut 4 bases from V and 1 base from J, with 7 bases between. CDR1 is MNHNS and CDR2 is SASEGT in the germline V gene. The CDR3 length is 13 residues. CDR3 amino acids: CASSGQENTEAFF. Incomplete CDR3 DNA: TGTGCCAGCAGTGGACAGGAGAACACTGAA.

Many counts were recorded for this clone. The CDR3 reads CASSIDRDSRNIQYF. CDR3 bases read: TGTGCCAGTAGTATAGATCGTGACTCCCGGAACATT. V is TRBV19 and J is TRBJ2-4; D unclear. The DNA ends 3 residues before the CDR3 does, and the rest of the CDR3 is filled in from the germline J gene. Germline-derived CDR1 and CDR2 are LNHDA and SQIVND (reference sequence). V was cut by 0 bases and J by 7 bases, with 13 bases left in between. The CDR3 consists of 15 residues.

This clone is deemed medium-sized. The DNA ends 3 residues before the CDR3 does, and the rest of the CDR3 is filled in from the germline J gene. The chain uses TRBV20-1 and TRBJ2-5; tentative D call: TRBD1 (6 bases). CDR3 length: 16 residues. Germline CDR1 reads DFQATT; CDR2 reads SNEGSKA (reference sequence). V lost 0 bases and J lost 4, with 18 bases in between. The CDR3 bases that were read are TGCAGTGCTAGAGAGGAAAAAGGACAGATGGCAGAGACC. Its protein is CSAREEKGQMAET. From start to end, the CDR3 is CSAREEKGQMAETQYF.

This clone came up many times. The read halts 3 residues ahead of the CDR3 end, with the missing end drawn from the germline J gene. The gene calls are TRBV7-2 and TRBJ2-3; 9 bases match TRBD2. Germline loops: CDR1 SGHTA, CDR2 FQGNSA. The J segment lost 6 bases and the V segment lost 3 bases, leaving 7 bases of the junction unmatched. The CDR3 covers 15 residues. Partial CDR3 DNA: TGTGCCAGCAGCTTGTCCAGCGGGGGGTTCGATACG. This sequence encodes CASSLSSGGFDT. The whole CDR3 protein reads CASSLSSGGFDTQYF.

There are many counts of this clone. The read terminates 3 residues before the CDR3 end, so the remaining end is supplied by the germline J gene. This chain uses TRBV19 with TRBJ2-1; 9 nucleotides match TRBD1. CDR1 and CDR2 (germline): LNHDA, SQIVND (reference sequence). V was pared by 7 bases and J by 2 bases, with 6 bases of the junction left unmatched. The CDR3 extends over 15 amino acids. The sequenced CDR3 bases are TGTGCCAGTACCTCAACAGGGGGCACCTACAATGAG. Protein: CASTSTGGTYNE. The CDR3, in full, reads CASTSTGGTYNEQFF.

This clone was recorded many times. Read sequence stops 3 residues before the CDR3 end, and the germline J gene provides the missing end. J is TRBJ1-2 and V is TRBV7-9; D may be TRBD1 (6 bases). Germline V gene data show CDR1 as SEHNR and CDR2 as FQNEAQ (reference sequence). The CDR3 contains 15 residues. Trimming removed 1 base at V and 3 bases at J, with 12 bases between. The CDR3 loop is CASSLGLQGYYGYTF. The part of the CDR3 DNA that was read is TGTGCCAGCAGCTTAGGTTTGCAGGGGTACTATGGC.

This clone occurred many times. The read stops 3 residues short of the end of the CDR3; the missing end is completed from the germline J gene. The chain links TRBV6-1 to TRBJ1-4; D not resolved. The CDR3 extends over 14 amino acids. V was trimmed by 4 bases and J by 8 bases, leaving 14 bases between them. CDR1 and CDR2 from the germline V gene are MNHNS and SASEGT. The CDR3 reads CASSGQGGLEKLFF. The CDR3 DNA, read in part, is TGTGCCAGCAGTGGCCAAGGCGGTCTGGAAAAA.

This clone was found many times. From the germline J gene comes the end of the CDR3, since the read stops 3 residues before it. The chain employs TRBV19 and TRBJ2-7; 11 positions match TRBD1. The trim removed 7 bases at V and 4 bases at J, leaving 3 bases unmatched. Germline loops: CDR1 LNHDA, CDR2 SQIVND (reference sequence). The CDR3 loop spans 13 amino acids. CDR3 DNA, as far as it was read: TGTGCCAGTAAGGGGACAGGGGGGTACGAG. Amino acid sequence: CASKGTGGYE. In full, the CDR3 is CASKGTGGYEQYF.

This clone was seen many times. The read ends 3 residues early relative to the CDR3; the germline J gene fills the gap. The chain joins TRBV19 to TRBJ1-2, with TRBD1 as a possible D gene (5 bases). CDR1 is LNHDA, CDR2 SQIVND, per germline (reference sequence). V lost 4 bases to trimming and J lost 4 bases, with 13 bases between them. The CDR3 has 14 residues. The CDR3 spells CASSRDGGLYGYTF. The CDR3 DNA, read in part, is TGTGCCAGTAGTAGAGACGGGGGACTCTATGGC.